Below, 27 T cell receptor beta chains from the same sample are listed, as sequenced in a study of blood T cell repertoires in COVID-19. Method: immunoSEQ multiplex PCR; TCRdb's copy keeps in-frame clones and lacks some. The table includes about 170,000 clones, approximately 91% detected once. Material for sequencing was peripheral blood. These receptor sequences come from a man aged 18 to 29 with COVID-19, enrolled during active disease.

This chain links TRBV7-2 with TRBJ2-7; a possible D gene is TRBD1 (7 bases). From germline, CDR1 is SGHTA and CDR2 FQGNSA. V was clipped by 3 bases and J by 5 bases, with 11 bases between them. This CDR3 spans 13 amino acids. Here the CDR3 reads CASSLTGTHEQYF. The CDR3 DNA sequence: TGTGCCAGCAGCTTGACAGGGACTCACGAGCAGTACTTC. Full variable domain (remainder filled in from reference TRBV7-2 and TRBJ2-7): GAGVSQSPSNKVTEKGKDVELRCDPISGHTALYWYRQSLGQGLEFLIYFQGNSAPDKSGLPSDRFSAERTGGSVSTLTIQRTQQEDSAVYLCASSLTGTHEQYFGPGTRLTVT.

This chain connects TRBV5-4 to TRBJ1-2, with 7 bases identical to TRBD1. J gave up 4 bases and V 4 bases, and 13 bases lay outside the gene matches. This CDR3 spans 16 amino acids. In germline, CDR1 is SGHNT, CDR2 YYREEE (reference sequence). CDR3 in DNA: TGTGCCAGCAGCCCTGAGGACAGGATTACGAGCTATGGCTACACCTTC. This sequence encodes CASSPEDRITSYGYTF.

This chain uses TRBV6-2 or TRBV6-3 with TRBJ1-5; 8 bases are shared with TRBD1. The germline V gene has CDR1 MNHEY and CDR2 SVGEGT. With V trimmed by 4 bases and J by 6 bases, 8 bases remained unmatched. The CDR3 is 15 residues long. The CDR3 DNA reads as TGTGCCAGCAGTTCAAGGACAGGGAATAGTCAGCCCCAGCATTTT. This encodes CASSSRTGNSQPQHF.

The rearrangement links TRBV27 to TRBJ2-2; perhaps TRBD2 as D (5 bases). The CDR3 is 15 residues long. V shed 5 bases and J shed 1 base, with 11 bases lying between them. CDR1 and CDR2 (germline): MNHEY, SMNVEV (reference sequence). CDR3 loop: CASSLFGLNTGELFF. CDR3 DNA sequence: TGTGCCAGCAGTCTCTTCGGACTGAACACCGGGGAGCTGTTTTTT.

This clone was detected only once. The chain carries TRBV20-1 and TRBJ2-5; D may be TRBD2 (6 bases). The CDR3 is made up of 11 amino acids. Germline V lookup: CDR1 DFQATT, CDR2 SNEGSKA (reference sequence). V shed 7 bases and J shed 5 bases, with 11 bases lying between them. CDR3 DNA sequence: TGCAGTGTTGGGGGGAGCGAGACCCAGTACTTC. Translating it yields CSVGGSETQYF.

This clone is a singleton in its sample. The chain couples TRBV11-3 to TRBJ2-7; D may be TRBD2 (5 bases). Germline lookup yields CDR1 SGHNT and CDR2 YENEEA. The CDR3 sequence is 14 residues long. V lost 5 bases and J lost 5, with 16 bases in between. Here the CDR3 DNA reads TGTGCCAGCAGCCGAGAGGGCAGGTCCCACGAGCAGTACTTC. Translated: CASSREGRSHEQYF.

V usage is TRBV30 and J usage is TRBJ2-5, with D unresolved. This CDR3 has 11 residues. In germline, CDR1 is GTSNPN, CDR2 SVGIG (reference sequence). Trimming cost V 1 base and J 5 bases, with 5 bases left between them. This CDR3 is CAWSARETQYF. The CDR3 nucleotides are TGTGCCTGGAGTGCCAGGGAGACCCAGTACTTC. Full variable domain (missing parts from reference TRBV30 and TRBJ2-5): SQTIHQWPATLVQPVGSPLSLECTVEGTSNPNLYWYRQAAGRGLQLLFYSVGIGQISSEVPQNLSASRPQDRQFILSSKKLLLSDSGFYLCAWSARETQYFGPGTRLLVL.

About this clone itself: Compared with germline, one end of the junction differs, possibly owing to a read error. The V call is TRBV6-1, the J call TRBJ1-1; D unclear. This CDR3 is 12 amino acids long. Germline CDR1 MNHNS, CDR2 SASEGT. As DNA, the CDR3 is TGTGCCAGCAGGGAAGGGAGGGCTGAAGCTTTCTTT. It encodes CASREGRAEAFF.

The chain joins TRBV27 to TRBJ1-5; 7 bases map to TRBD1. The CDR3 has 14 amino acids. CDR1 and CDR2 from the germline V gene are MNHEY and SMNVEV (reference sequence). V shed 6 bases, J shed 0 bases, and the junction held 2 bases outside the gene matches. The CDR3 region is CASRQGLSNQPQHF. The CDR3 nucleotides are TGTGCCAGCAGACAGGGGCTTAGCAATCAGCCCCAGCATTTT.

The chain is built from TRBV30 and TRBJ2-1; no clear D. CDR1 and CDR2 (germline): GTSNPN, SVGIG (reference sequence). The CDR3 runs 14 residues. The V end was cut by 4 bases, the J end by 0 bases, with 10 bases between. CDR3 sequence reads: CAWIPASSYNEQFF. The CDR3 region has the DNA TGTGCCTGGATCCCAGCGAGCTCCTACAATGAGCAGTTCTTC.

V usage is TRBV28 and J usage is TRBJ2-4, with a possible D match to TRBD2 (5 bases). CDR1 is MDHEN and CDR2 is SYDVKM in the germline V gene. The CDR3 consists of 15 residues. Trimming removed 6 bases from V and 4 bases from J, with 16 bases in between. The CDR3 protein is CASSPTPRTKNIQYF. DNA of the CDR3: TGTGCCAGCAGCCCCACCCCGAGGACTAAAAACATTCAGTACTTC.

The V gene is TRBV28, the J gene TRBJ2-5, with 7 bases that match TRBD2. With V trimmed by 2 bases and J by 5 bases, 8 bases remained unmatched. The CDR3 totals 15 residues. Germline V gene sequence: CDR1 MDHEN, CDR2 SYDVKM. Here the CDR3 DNA reads TGTGCCAGCAGTTTAAGTGGGGAGGGTGATGAGACCCAGTACTTC. It encodes CASSLSGEGDETQYF.

This rearrangement joins TRBV7-9 to TRBJ1-1; D gene unclear. V lost 5 bases to trimming and J lost 11 bases, with 12 bases between them. From germline, CDR1 is SEHNR and CDR2 FQNEAQ (reference sequence). The CDR3 contains 11 residues. The CDR3 spells CASSLSFRAFF. Here the CDR3 DNA reads TGTGCCAGCAGCCTCTCCTTTCGGGCTTTCTTT.

This chain uses TRBV5-1 with TRBJ2-1, with 10 bases matching TRBD1. CDR3 length equals 16 residues. Trimming at V came to 4 bases and at J to 1 base, leaving 5 bases not matched to a gene. Germline CDR1 SGHRS, CDR2 YFSETQ. The CDR3 spells CASSHRDRGSYNEQFF. CDR3 sequence (DNA): TGCGCCAGCAGCCACCGGGACAGGGGTTCCTACAATGAGCAGTTCTTC.

This chain links TRBV5-4 with TRBJ2-5; the D gene is possibly TRBD2 (5 bases). The V end lost 2 bases, the J end lost 4 bases, and 6 bases lay between the germline ends. Looked up from germline, CDR1 is SGHNT and CDR2 is YYREEE (reference sequence). The CDR3 has 12 residues. CDR3: CASSFGGETQYF. In DNA, the CDR3 is TGTGCCAGCAGCTTCGGAGGAGAGACCCAGTACTTC.

The rearrangement links TRBV18 to TRBJ1-1, with D hard to call. V dropped 2 bases and J dropped 1 base, with 5 bases sitting between them. The CDR3 is 13 residues long. Germline-derived CDR1 and CDR2 are KGHSH and LQKENI. Here the CDR3 reads CASSPAGNTEAFF. CDR3 DNA sequence: TGTGCCAGCTCACCAGCGGGGAACACTGAAGCTTTCTTT.

For this clone: Relative to the germline gene, one junction end is altered; a read error may explain this. The chain combines TRBV19 with TRBJ2-1; D is perhaps TRBD1 (5 bases). This CDR3 is 13 amino acids long. Germline assignment: CDR1 LNHDA and CDR2 SQIVND (reference sequence). CDR3 sequence: CAGSMGLFNEQFF. CDR3 DNA sequence: TGTGCCGGTAGTATGGGGCTGTTCAATGAGCAGTTCTTC.

The V call is TRBV7-2, the J call TRBJ1-2; 8 bases align to TRBD1. This CDR3 has 14 residues. CDR1 and CDR2 (germline): SGHTA, FQGNSA. V shed 5 bases, J shed 4 bases, and the junction held 6 bases outside the gene matches. The CDR3 DNA follows: TGTGCCAGCAGCCTGGACAGGGCTACCTATGGCTACACCTTC. Protein sequence: CASSLDRATYGYTF.

This clone turned up a few times. V usage is TRBV5-6 and J usage is TRBJ2-5; 8 bases are a match to TRBD1. The trim removed 0 bases at V and 5 bases at J, leaving 3 bases unmatched. CDR1 SGHDT and CDR2 YYEEEE come from the germline V gene. This CDR3 has 14 residues. This CDR3 reads CASSLVRGHETQYF. CDR3 nucleotides: TGTGCCAGCAGCTTGGTCAGGGGGCATGAGACCCAGTACTTC.

The rearrangement joins TRBV19 to TRBJ2-7; weak D call: TRBD2 (5 bases). The CDR3 totals 13 residues. Germline V gives CDR1 LNHDA, CDR2 SQIVND (reference sequence). V lost 8 bases and J 9 bases, leaving 20 bases between the germline ends. This CDR3 reads CASAGGPEGRQYF. The CDR3 nucleotides read TGTGCCAGTGCGGGCGGCCCCGAAGGGCGGCAGTACTTC.

The chain uses TRBV7-9 and TRBJ1-1; a possible D gene is TRBD1 (5 bases). CDR3 length: 13 amino acids. Germline V CDR1 and CDR2: SEHNR, FQNEAQ (reference sequence). The V end was cut by 5 bases, the J end by 5 bases, with 12 bases between. The CDR3 nucleotides read TGTGCCAGCAGCCCGCGGGGCCGGACTGAAGCTTTCTTT. Its translation: CASSPRGRTEAFF.

The V call is TRBV28, the J call TRBJ2-1; TRBD2 agrees at 9 bases. The CDR3 has 16 amino acids. V lost 3 bases to trimming and J lost 5 bases; unmatched junction nucleotides: 8. Germline lookup yields CDR1 MDHEN and CDR2 SYDVKM. The CDR3 nucleotides read TGTGCCAGCAGTTTTGCAGCGGGAGGAACGAACAATGAGCAGTTCTTC. It encodes CASSFAAGGTNNEQFF.

The V gene is TRBV18, the J gene TRBJ2-7; TRBD2 matches 15 bases. With 2 bases clipped from V and 5 bases from J, the junction kept 7 bases outside the gene matches. CDR1 is KGHSH, CDR2 LQKENI, per germline. The CDR3 is 17 amino acids. Here the CDR3 reads CASSPSGTSGRIDEQYF. Written as DNA, the CDR3 is TGTGCCAGCTCACCATCTGGGACTAGCGGGAGGATCGACGAGCAGTACTTC. The entire variable domain, with the rest obtained from reference TRBV18 and TRBJ2-7, is as follows: NAGVMQNPRHLVRRRGQEARLRCSPMKGHSHVYWYRQLPEEGLKFMVYLQKENIIDESGMPKERFSAEFPKEGPSILRIQQVVRGDSAAYFCASSPSGTSGRIDEQYFGPGTRLTVT.

The chain is built from TRBV4-3 and TRBJ2-5, with 8 bases fitting TRBD2. Germline V lookup: CDR1 LGHNA, CDR2 YSLEER. Trimming cost V 0 bases and J 5 bases; bases outside gene matches: 20. The CDR3 consists of 20 residues. The CDR3 nucleotides read TGCGCCAGCAGCCAAGATCCCCTCGTGGGTGCGGGAGGAGGGCGGGAGACCCAGTACTTC. Amino acid sequence: CASSQDPLVGAGGGRETQYF.

Only one count was recorded for this clone. This chain joins TRBV2 and TRBJ2-7; TRBD1 matches 9 bases. Germline trimming cut 0 bases from V and 2 bases from J; bases unmatched to any gene: 8. Germline V gene sequence: CDR1 SNHLY, CDR2 FYNNEI. The CDR3 totals 17 residues. In DNA form, the CDR3 reads TGTGCCAGCAGTGAAGCGGGGGGGGACAGGGTCCCCTACGAGCAGTACTTC. It is translated as CASSEAGGDRVPYEQYF.

The V gene is TRBV6-2 or TRBV6-3, the J gene TRBJ1-2; D ambiguous. CDR1 and CDR2 from the germline V gene are MNHEY and SVGEGT. V was clipped by 0 bases and J by 7 bases, with 15 bases between them. The CDR3 consists of 15 residues. DNA of the CDR3: TGTGCCAGCAGTTACTCCTCAACCGGGAAATCTGGCTACACCTTC. Its protein is CASSYSSTGKSGYTF.

The gene calls are TRBV12-3 or TRBV12-4 and TRBJ1-2; D remains ambiguous. This CDR3 is built from 13 residues. V shed 3 bases and J shed 7 bases, with 12 bases lying between them. CDR3 residues: CASSFLLAGGYTF. CDR3 coding DNA: TGTGCCAGCAGTTTCCTCCTTGCGGGTGGCTACACCTTC.